The present entry profiles one TCR beta chain with its context. Antigen specificity is unknown. This CDR3 is built from 19 residues. Trimming took 4 bases from V and 0 from J; bases not matched to a gene: 14. Germline-derived CDR1 and CDR2 are SGDLS and YYNGEE. Deliveries were elective term cesareans at roughly 37-43 weeks, with no labor or membrane rupture. Excluded: fetal demise, active maternal HSV, known maternal HIV. About 19,000 to 100,000 naive CD8+ T cells were sorted per sample. This record belongs to a study of naive CD8 T cells in extremely preterm neonates. Repertoires were generated with immunoSEQ multiplex PCR, while TCRdb's copy carries only in-frame clones and drops some. This sample has over 4,500 clones, with 97% found just once. Regarding the study as a whole: Term neonates approximately 0.4%, young children 0.03%, adults over 0.0075%; preterm neonates shared approximately 2.5%. Relative to older groups, preterm infants had shorter, less trimmed CDR3s with fewer N additions.

The sequencing input was naive CD8+ T cells from cord blood. This chain connects TRBV9 to TRBJ2-1; 9 bases align to TRBD2. This TCR was sampled from a newborn in good health. In DNA form, the CDR3 reads TGTGCCAGCAGCCCTGCTAGTAGCGGGAGCCCATTCTCCTACAATGAGCAGTTCTTC. It yields the protein CASSPASSGSPFSYNEQFF.